This T cell receptor beta chain appears in the sequencing data of a study of T cell changes during pregnancy in multiple sclerosis. CDR3 length: 15 residues. CDR1 is SGHRS and CDR2 is YFSETQ in the germline V gene. Trimming removed 0 bases from V and 3 bases from J; junction bases left unmatched: 1. The protocol was immunoSEQ multiplex PCR, while the TCRdb copy is restricted to in-frame clones and leaves out a portion. The table shows under 70,000 clones, with around 94% occurring only once. The chain carries TRBV5-1 and TRBJ2-7, with TRBD2 identical over 12 bases. The origin of this receptor is a female donor with multiple sclerosis, enrolled in a pregnancy study. The starting material was CD8+ T cells from peripheral blood mononuclear cells, obtained after pregnancy. For the CDR3, the DNA is TGCGCCAGCAGCTTGGGGACTAGCGGGGTCTACGAGCAGTACTTC. It specifies CASSLGTSGVYEQYF. The variable domain in full, completed from reference TRBV5-1 and TRBJ2-7, reads KAGVTQTPRYLIKTRGQQVTLSCSPISGHRSVSWYQQTPGQGLQFLFEYFSETQRNKGNFPGRFSGRQFSNSRSEMNVSTLELGDSALYLCASSLGTSGVYEQYFGPGTRLTVT.